This T cell receptor (beta chain) originates from a study of T cell changes during pregnancy in multiple sclerosis. This clone has only one observation. CDR3 length equals 18 residues. Repertoires were generated with immunoSEQ multiplex PCR, while TCRdb's copy carries only in-frame clones and drops some. Of about 16,000 clones in the sample, 70% to 90% were seen once. This chain connects TRBV21-1 to TRBJ2-2; the table's D call, TRBD1, was not checked against the DNA. TRBV21-1 is described as a pseudogene. The sequence was obtained from a female donor with multiple sclerosis, enrolled in a pregnancy study. The sample in question was CD8+ T cells from peripheral blood mononuclear cells, obtained in the first trimester of pregnancy. Here the CDR3 reads CATTSWGHTGGPVGELFF. DNA of the CDR3: TGTGCCACAACCTCTTGGGGCCATACAGGGGGCCCGGTCGGGGAGCTGTTTTTT.